Below are 29 T cell receptor beta chains sequenced from a single sample in a study of shared clonotypes between healthy human individuals. Here immunoSEQ multiplex PCR was the method, and the copy in TCRdb shows in-frame clones only, minus some. The repertoire includes roughly 1,100,000 clones, about 80% of them detected once, and 1.4% sits in the top ten. Sequences were obtained from memory CD4+ T cells sorted from blood. Indicated subset: CD45RA-negative fraction. These receptor sequences come from a man between 18 and 35 years old in good health.

V is TRBV5-4 and J is TRBJ1-1; a weak D match, TRBD1 (6 bases). V gave up 4 bases and J gave up 3 bases, with 16 bases separating them. CDR1 is SGHNT, CDR2 YYREEE, per germline (reference sequence). The length of the CDR3 is 15 residues. The CDR3 DNA follows: TGTGCCAGCAGCACGGGAGGGGGGAAGGACACTGAAGCTTTCTTT. Translating it yields CASSTGGGKDTEAFF.

The genes are TRBV5-4 and TRBJ1-6; D possibly corresponds to TRBD1 (5 bases). The germline CDR1 and CDR2 sequences are SGHNT and YYREEE (reference sequence). CDR3 length: 14 residues. Trimming shortened V by 2 bases and J by 7 bases, and 10 bases separated the two germline ends. The CDR3 reads CASSLAGTNSPLHF. CDR3 DNA sequence: TGTGCCAGCAGCTTAGCCGGGACCAATTCACCCCTCCACTTT.

The chain uses TRBV7-8 and TRBJ2-1; TRBD2 aligns across 8 bases. Per the germline V gene, CDR1 is SGHVS and CDR2 is FQNEAQ. The CDR3 length is 18 residues. V was clipped by 1 base and J by 0 bases; unmatched bases: 8. The CDR3 DNA follows: TGTGCCAGCAGCTTAGAGGGGGGCGGGAGGCTCTCCTACAATGAGCAGTTCTTC. Translating it yields CASSLEGGGRLSYNEQFF.

This clone has more than one count but fewer than ten. The CDR3 loop is CASSLVGGTGFYEQYF. As DNA, the CDR3 is TGTGCCAGCAGCTTAGTGGGGGGGACAGGGTTCTACGAGCAGTACTTC. The rearrangement uses TRBV7-6 and TRBJ2-7; 9 nucleotides line up with TRBD1. Germline V lookup: CDR1 SGHVS, CDR2 FNYEAQ. The CDR3 spans 16 residues. V dropped 1 base and J dropped 3; count of bases not matched to a gene: 7.

J is TRBJ2-3 and V is TRBV28; D not resolved. CDR3 length: 13 amino acids. V dropped 5 bases and J dropped 6 bases, with 12 bases sitting between them. Germline lookup yields CDR1 MDHEN and CDR2 SYDVKM. CDR3 nucleotide sequence: TGTGCCAGCAGTGCCCGCCGGCCGGATACGCAGTATTTT. It yields the protein CASSARRPDTQYF.

The V and J genes are TRBV5-5 and TRBJ1-2; no clear D gene. Trimming shortened V by 0 bases and J by 4 bases, and 10 bases separated the two germline ends. In germline, CDR1 is SGHKS, CDR2 YYEKEE (reference sequence). The CDR3 is 14 residues long. For the CDR3, the DNA is TGTGCCAGCAGCTTGGATTACAGACTCTATGGCTACACCTTC. This sequence encodes CASSLDYRLYGYTF.

The CDR3 protein is CASSAREQFYTEAFF. CDR3 in DNA: TGTGCCAGCAGTGCTCGCGAACAGTTCTACACTGAAGCTTTCTTT. The J gene is TRBJ1-1, the V gene TRBV2; unclear D gene. Germline CDR1 reads SNHLY; CDR2 reads FYNNEI. V was cut by 4 bases and J by 3 bases, with 15 bases left in between. The CDR3 spans 15 residues.

Points on this clone: Other DNA sequences in this sample translate to the same CDR3. The rearrangement uses TRBV29-1 and TRBJ1-1; D unclear. The CDR3 runs 13 residues. The V end was cut by 3 bases, the J end by 1 base, with 9 bases between. CDR1 and CDR2 from the germline V gene are SQVTM and ANQGSEA. CDR3 in DNA: TGCAGCGTTGAGAGGCAGGCGAACACTGAAGCTTTCTTT. Translated, it gives CSVERQANTEAFF.

This chain links TRBV10-3 with TRBJ1-6; D is possibly TRBD1 (6 bases). CDR1 ENHRY and CDR2 SYGVKD come from the germline V gene. The CDR3 is 14 amino acids. Trimming pared 9 bases from V and 4 bases from J, leaving 13 bases between. In nucleotides, the CDR3 is TGTGCCATAAAGGACAGCCCATATAATTCACCCCTCCACTTT. It codes for CAIKDSPYNSPLHF.

This clone was detected many times. The J gene is TRBJ1-1, the V gene TRBV19; unclear D gene. The CDR3 sequence is 14 residues long. Germline CDR1 reads LNHDA; CDR2 reads SQIVND (reference sequence). V lost 7 bases to trimming and J lost 8 bases, with 20 bases between them. CDR3: CASIRDPGQPEAFF. The CDR3 region has the DNA TGTGCCAGTATCCGCGACCCGGGTCAACCCGAAGCTTTCTTT.

The gene calls are TRBV23-1 and TRBJ2-7; possibly TRBD2 for D (8 bases). TRBV23-1 is reported as an ORF; its role is uncertain. The CDR3 covers 16 residues. Trimming shortened V by 5 bases and J by 3 bases, and 20 bases separated the two germline ends. CDR3 sequence reads: CASSFRTGGGSYEQYF. The DNA for the CDR3 is TGCGCCAGCAGTTTCCGGACAGGCGGGGGGAGCTACGAGCAGTACTTC.

J is TRBJ2-5 and V is TRBV19; TRBD2 agrees at 14 bases. V trimming: 6 bases; J trimming: 5 bases; junction bases outside the gene matches: 5. Germline-derived CDR1 and CDR2 are LNHDA and SQIVND (reference sequence). This CDR3 has 15 amino acids. The CDR3 sequence is CASRTSGGAGETQYF. The CDR3 coding sequence is TGTGCCAGTAGGACTAGCGGGGGGGCCGGGGAGACCCAGTACTTC.

The chain is built from TRBV5-1 and TRBJ2-3; 11 bases match TRBD1. This CDR3 is 15 amino acids long. Per germline, CDR1 SGHRS and CDR2 YFSETQ. J was trimmed by 4 bases and V by 3 bases; bases with no gene match: 4. DNA of the CDR3: TGCGCCAGCAGCTGGAGGGGACAGGGGGCAGATACGCAGTATTTT. This gives the protein CASSWRGQGADTQYF.

This chain connects TRBV19 to TRBJ2-7; no definite D call. Germline CDR1 and CDR2: LNHDA and SQIVND (reference sequence). The CDR3 spans 16 residues. V lost 6 bases and J lost 0, with 18 bases in between. CDR3 bases: TGTGCCAGTAGCCCCCCGCCAGGACCGTACTCCTACGAGCAGTACTTC. Translating gives CASSPPPGPYSYEQYF. The complete variable domain, with remaining parts taken from reference TRBV19 and TRBJ2-7, reads DGGITQSPKYLFRKEGQNVTLSCEQNLNHDAMYWYRQDPGQGLRLIYYSQIVNDFQKGDIAEGYSVSREKKESFPLTVTSAQKNPTAFYLCASSPPPGPYSYEQYFGPGTRLTVT.

The sample holds many counts of this clone. The chain joins TRBV7-9 to TRBJ1-1; 11 bases agree with TRBD1. With 4 bases clipped from V and 7 bases from J, the junction kept 8 bases outside the gene matches. CDR3 length: 15 amino acids. CDR1 SEHNR and CDR2 FQNEAQ come from the germline V gene (reference sequence). CDR3: CASSYGQGAEGEAFF. Written as DNA, the CDR3 is TGTGCCAGCAGCTATGGACAGGGGGCAGAAGGTGAAGCTTTCTTT.

The chain is built from TRBV10-3 and TRBJ1-5; TRBD1 is a possible D gene (5 bases). Trimming stripped 0 bases from V and 6 bases from J, with 12 bases between. The length of the CDR3 is 15 residues. Germline CDR1 and CDR2: ENHRY and SYGVKD. The CDR3 DNA sequence: TGTGCCATCAGTGAGTCGACGGGGGGTGGTCAGCCCCAGCATTTT. It codes for CAISESTGGGQPQHF.

This clone is a singleton in its sample. The chain uses TRBV28 and TRBJ2-1; 7 bases line up with TRBD1. The ends lost 2 bases at V and 1 base at J; junction bases unmatched: 5. Per germline, CDR1 MDHEN and CDR2 SYDVKM. The length of the CDR3 is 16 residues. The chain's CDR3 is CASSLTGAISYNEQFF. In nucleotides, the CDR3 is TGTGCCAGCAGTTTAACAGGGGCGATTTCCTACAATGAGCAGTTCTTC. Supplemented by reference TRBV28 and TRBJ2-1, the full variable domain reads DVKVTQSSRYLVKRTGEKVFLECVQDMDHENMFWYRQDPGLGLRLIYFSYDVKMKEKGDIPEGYSVSREKKERFSLILESASTNQTSMYLCASSLTGAISYNEQFFGPGTRLTVL.

The J gene is TRBJ1-4, the V gene TRBV4-3; no clear D. Germline CDR1 and CDR2: LGHNA and YSLEER. Trimming removed 3 bases at V and 12 bases at J, with 20 bases between. The CDR3 is 15 residues long. The CDR3 region is CASSQESRASGQLFF. CDR3 sequence (DNA): TGCGCCAGCAGCCAGGAAAGCCGGGCCTCAGGCCAACTGTTTTTT.

This clone has only a few counts. Other DNA sequences of this sample code for an identical CDR3. V gene TRBV4-1 combines with J gene TRBJ2-5; D unresolved. V lost 0 bases, J lost 4 bases, and 9 bases lay in between. Germline V gives CDR1 MGHRA, CDR2 YSYEKL. CDR3 length: 14 amino acids. For the CDR3, the DNA is TGCGCCAGCAGCCAAGACTGGGGTGGAGAGACCCAGTACTTC. Translation gives CASSQDWGGETQYF.

This chain connects TRBV29-1 to TRBJ1-6, with D uncertain. Trimming removed 4 bases at V and 3 bases at J, with 7 bases between. The germline gives CDR1 SQVTM, CDR2 ANQGSEA. CDR3 length: 13 residues. In nucleotides, the CDR3 is TGCAGCGTTGGTGAGAACTATAATTCACCCCTCCACTTT. Its protein is CSVGENYNSPLHF.

The V and J genes are TRBV2 and TRBJ1-1; D gene ambiguous. Germline CDR1 SNHLY, CDR2 FYNNEI. This CDR3 has 13 amino acids. Trimming stripped 1 base from V and 4 bases from J, with 7 bases between. The CDR3 DNA follows: TGTGCCAGCAGTGAAGGGCCGATCACTGAAGCTTTCTTT. Amino acids: CASSEGPITEAFF. The complete variable domain, with remaining parts taken from reference TRBV2 and TRBJ1-1, reads EPEVTQTPSHQVTQMGQEVILRCVPISNHLYFYWYRQILGQKVEFLVSFYNNEISEKSEIFDDQFSVERPDGSNFTLKIRSTKLEDSAMYFCASSEGPITEAFFGQGTRLTVV.

CDR3 loop: CASSVDRGGEQFF. The CDR3 region has the DNA TGTGCCAGCAGCGTCGACAGGGGCGGTGAGCAGTTCTTC. The chain links TRBV5-6 to TRBJ2-1; 8 nucleotides match TRBD1. The CDR3 consists of 13 residues. The V gene's germline CDR1 is SGHDT and CDR2 YYEEEE. Germline trimming cut 4 bases from V and 9 bases from J; bases unmatched to any gene: 6.

The rearrangement uses TRBV5-1 and TRBJ2-1, with 8 bases matching TRBD1. CDR3 size: 15 residues. Trimming took 1 base from V and 5 from J; bases not matched to a gene: 5. Germline CDR1 is SGHRS and CDR2 is YFSETQ. CDR3 sequence: CASSLSDRGDNEQFF. The CDR3 DNA sequence: TGCGCCAGCAGCTTGAGCGACAGGGGCGACAATGAGCAGTTCTTC.

This chain uses TRBV4-2 with TRBJ2-3; tentative D call: TRBD2 (6 bases). Germline V gives CDR1 LGHNA, CDR2 YNFKEQ. The germline V and J ends were trimmed by 6 bases and 2 bases, with 18 bases remaining between them. The CDR3 loop spans 16 amino acids. The CDR3 coding sequence is TGTGCCAGCAGTCGAACGATGGGGGGTATCACAGATACGCAGTATTTT. This translates into CASSRTMGGITDTQYF.

The chain links TRBV28 to TRBJ1-5; 7 nucleotides agree with TRBD1. Germline CDR1 is MDHEN and CDR2 is SYDVKM. V shed 1 base and J 3 bases; nucleotides not matched to a gene: 6. There are 16 residues in the CDR3. For the CDR3, the DNA is TGTGCCAGCAGTTTATTGGCGGGACAGCACAATCAGCCCCAGCATTTT. Its translation is CASSLLAGQHNQPQHF.

This clone occurred a few times. The V gene is TRBV13, the J gene TRBJ1-1, with D possibly matching TRBD1 (6 bases). CDR1 and CDR2 (germline): PRHDT, FYEKMQ (reference sequence). Trimming removed 5 bases from V and 2 bases from J, with 18 bases in between. This CDR3 spans 16 amino acids. CDR3 protein: CASSDLGGRINTEAFF. For the CDR3, the DNA is TGTGCCAGCAGCGACCTAGGGGGACGGATCAACACTGAAGCTTTCTTT.

The chain uses TRBV5-4 and TRBJ2-7, with D uncertain. V lost 4 bases to trimming and J lost 5 bases, with 16 bases between them. Germline V CDR1 and CDR2: SGHNT, YYREEE (reference sequence). CDR3 length: 14 residues. In nucleotides, the CDR3 is TGTGCCAGCAGCGCCGGGTCCCGAAAGGACGAGCAGTACTTC. Translating it yields CASSAGSRKDEQYF.

The chain links TRBV28 to TRBJ2-3, with 8 bases fitting TRBD2. Germline CDR1 reads MDHEN; CDR2 reads SYDVKM. The CDR3 consists of 14 residues. V shed 10 bases, J shed 5 bases, and the junction held 11 bases outside the gene matches. CDR3 sequence (DNA): TGTGCCACAGGCGGCGGGGGGCCGGGAGATACGCAGTATTTT. Amino acids: CATGGGGPGDTQYF.

A word on this clone: A much more abundant neighbour one base away suggests this may be a read error. Distinct nucleotide sequences in the sample also encode this CDR3. The chain uses TRBV5-1 and TRBJ2-7; the D is unclear. The germline CDR1 and CDR2 sequences are SGHRS and YFSETQ. The CDR3 runs 12 residues. V was trimmed by 1 base and J by 6 bases, leaving 8 bases between them. The CDR3 is CASSLPSGEQYF. The DNA for the CDR3 is TGCGCCAGCAGCTTGCCTTCAGGCGAGCAGTACTTC.